The 25 T cell receptor beta chains listed next were all sequenced from one sample in a study of shared clonotypes between healthy human individuals (dated by TCRdb to the early 2020s). The library was built by means of the immunoSEQ multiplex PCR assay. In TCRdb, the immuneACCESS table is reduced to in-frame sequences with V and J assigned. These tables do not hold every clone; where another copy was compared, an unresolved V gene accounts for under half, and the others remain unexplained. This sample lists around 510,000 clones; more than 95% were detected once. 0.064% of the sample lies in the top ten. The sequenced sample was naive CD4+ T cells sorted from blood. The sample's cell subset or site, from its label and the paper: CD45RA+ positively selected. The receptors come from a woman aged 30 to 39 in good health.

This clone was observed once. The chain employs TRBV15 and TRBJ2-7; D gene uncertain. The germline V gene has CDR1 LNHNV and CDR2 YYDKDF (reference sequence). With 0 bases removed from V and 6 bases from J, the gap between germline ends came to 12 bases. The CDR3 covers 14 residues. Here the CDR3 reads CATSRDHSPGEQYF. The DNA of the CDR3 is TGTGCCACCAGCAGAGATCACAGTCCGGGCGAGCAGTACTTC.

The CDR3, as DNA: TGTGCCAGCGGGCGGCGACACTCTGGAAACACCATATATTTT. Encoded protein: CASGRRHSGNTIYF. The rearrangement uses TRBV6-1 and TRBJ1-3; D gene ambiguous. The CDR3 consists of 14 residues. Germline lookup yields CDR1 MNHNS and CDR2 SASEGT. V lost 8 bases and J lost 0, with 11 bases in between.

The chain recombines TRBV19 with TRBJ2-7; TRBD1 agrees at 10 bases. The CDR3 has 15 residues. The V gene's germline CDR1 is LNHDA and CDR2 SQIVND (reference sequence). With V trimmed by 5 bases and J by 2 bases, 6 bases remained unmatched. The CDR3 nucleotides are TGTGCCAGTAGTGGGGGACAGGGGCCAACCTACGAGCAGTACTTC. Protein product: CASSGGQGPTYEQYF.

The CDR3 loop is CASSQPGGRAEAFF. The CDR3 DNA reads as TGCGCCAGCAGCCAACCAGGGGGCAGAGCTGAAGCTTTCTTT. The genes are TRBV4-1 and TRBJ1-1, with TRBD1 matching 8 bases. Trimming at V came to 2 bases and at J to 6 bases, leaving 5 bases not matched to a gene. The CDR3 consists of 14 residues. CDR1 is MGHRA and CDR2 is YSYEKL in the germline V gene.

A note on this clone: Other nucleotide sequences in the sample specify the same CDR3. This chain uses TRBV30 with TRBJ2-7; TRBD1 matches at 9 bases. The CDR3 covers 14 residues. J gave up 1 base and V 2 bases, and 3 bases lay outside the gene matches. Germline values: CDR1 GTSNPN, CDR2 SVGIG (reference sequence). CDR3 sequence: CAWSPGQGSYEQYF. The CDR3 region has the DNA TGTGCCTGGAGTCCGGGACAGGGATCCTACGAGCAGTACTTC.

This rearrangement joins TRBV28 to TRBJ2-3, with 8 bases identical to TRBD2. CDR1 and CDR2 from the germline V gene are MDHEN and SYDVKM. CDR3 length equals 14 residues. The trim removed 3 bases at V and 5 bases at J, leaving 4 bases unmatched. CDR3 sequence (DNA): TGTGCCAGCAGTTTGACGGGAGGGGGAGATACGCAGTATTTT. Translation: CASSLTGGGDTQYF.

V usage is TRBV29-1 and J usage is TRBJ1-1; 7 positions match TRBD1. The CDR3 length is 13 residues. J gave up 1 base and V 5 bases, and 4 bases lay outside the gene matches. Per germline, CDR1 SQVTM and CDR2 ANQGSEA. The CDR3 sequence is CSVTGQPNTEAFF. CDR3 sequence (DNA): TGCAGCGTTACGGGACAGCCGAACACTGAAGCTTTCTTT.

The chain combines TRBV29-1 with TRBJ2-7, with 15 bases lining up with TRBD2. From germline, CDR1 is SQVTM and CDR2 ANQGSEA. Losses at the gene ends were 2 bases for V and 2 bases for J; bases not matched to a gene: 13. The CDR3 covers 19 residues. CDR3 nucleotide sequence: TGCAGCGTTGAACAAGTTAGGACTAGCGGGAGGGGACGGGCCTACGAGCAGTACTTC. This codes for CSVEQVRTSGRGRAYEQYF.

Regarding this clone: This CDR3 is also generated by other DNA sequences in the sample. The chain combines TRBV5-1 with TRBJ2-3; D remains ambiguous. The germline CDR1 and CDR2 sequences are SGHRS and YFSETQ. The CDR3 extends over 15 amino acids. The V gene lost 5 bases and the J gene lost 0 bases, with 13 bases spanning the gap. The CDR3 spells CASSPGAGSTDTQYF. CDR3 nucleotides: TGCGCCAGCAGTCCAGGTGCCGGCAGCACAGATACGCAGTATTTT.

This chain links TRBV27 with TRBJ2-5; TRBD1 is a possible D gene (5 bases). V was clipped by 2 bases and J by 4 bases, with 11 bases between them. Germline V gene sequence: CDR1 MNHEY, CDR2 SMNVEV (reference sequence). This CDR3 is 14 amino acids long. DNA of the CDR3: TGTGCCAGCAGTTTAACCCAGGGATCAGAGACCCAGTACTTC. Translated, it gives CASSLTQGSETQYF.

The chain carries TRBV19 and TRBJ2-2; 12 bases are a match to TRBD2. Germline V gene lookup returns CDR1 LNHDA and CDR2 SQIVND (reference sequence). V shed 6 bases and J 1 base; nucleotides not matched to a gene: 15. CDR3 size: 20 residues. CDR3 amino acids: CASRRGAGLAGQVNTGELFF. Written as DNA, the CDR3 is TGTGCCAGTAGGCGGGGGGCAGGACTAGCGGGACAGGTGAACACCGGGGAGCTGTTTTTT.

The rearrangement joins TRBV6-4 to TRBJ1-4; D uncertain. Germline V lookup: CDR1 MRHNA, CDR2 SNTAGT. This CDR3 is 11 amino acids long. V dropped 6 bases and J dropped 10 bases, with 9 bases sitting between them. The CDR3 coding sequence is TGTGCCAGCAGCGCCGGAGGAAAACTGTTTTTT. Amino acid sequence: CASSAGGKLFF.

This chain links TRBV27 with TRBJ2-2; perhaps TRBD2 as D (6 bases). Germline values: CDR1 MNHEY, CDR2 SMNVEV (reference sequence). V gave up 7 bases and J gave up 4 bases, with 13 bases separating them. This CDR3 is 14 amino acids long. CDR3 nucleotides: TGTGCCAGCACTCGGGACTTAATCACCGGGGAGCTGTTTTTT. Translating gives CASTRDLITGELFF.

Here the CDR3 DNA reads TGTGCCAGCAGTCCACAGGGGGCTTGGACTGAAGCTTTCTTT. It codes for CASSPQGAWTEAFF. The chain recombines TRBV27 with TRBJ1-1; 9 positions match TRBD1. This CDR3 region has 14 residues. Germline V gene sequence: CDR1 MNHEY, CDR2 SMNVEV (reference sequence). V was pared by 5 bases and J by 5 bases, with 6 bases of the junction left unmatched.

This chain connects TRBV4-1 to TRBJ2-2; 9 bases agree with TRBD2. The J segment lost 4 bases and the V segment lost 2 bases, leaving 5 bases of the junction unmatched. The CDR3 totals 16 residues. Germline CDR1 is MGHRA and CDR2 is YSYEKL. The CDR3 region has the DNA TGCGCCAGCAGCCAAAATAGCGGGGGCACCACCGGGGAGCTGTTTTTT. Amino acids: CASSQNSGGTTGELFF.

The chain uses TRBV7-8 and TRBJ2-1; D tentatively reads TRBD1 or TRBD2 (5 bases each). Germline-derived CDR1 and CDR2 are SGHVS and FQNEAQ. V gave up 1 base and J gave up 3 bases, with 13 bases separating them. The CDR3 totals 16 residues. CDR3 sequence: CASSLGGAGYYNEQFF. The CDR3 region has the DNA TGTGCCAGCAGCTTAGGAGGGGCGGGCTACTACAATGAGCAGTTCTTC. The full variable domain, its missing parts supplied by reference TRBV7-8 and TRBJ2-1, is GAGVSQSPRYKVAKRGQDVALRCDPISGHVSLFWYQQALGQGPEFLTYFQNEAQLDKSGLPSDRFFAERPEGSVSTLKIQRTQQEDSAVYLCASSLGGAGYYNEQFFGPGTRLTVL.

This rearrangement joins TRBV30 to TRBJ1-2; D is ambiguous. V lost 3 bases to trimming and J lost 7 bases, with 12 bases between them. CDR1 and CDR2 from the germline V gene are GTSNPN and SVGIG (reference sequence). The CDR3 is made up of 12 amino acids. CDR3 protein: CAWRAQAVGYTF. The CDR3 DNA is TGTGCCTGGAGGGCCCAGGCGGTTGGCTACACCTTC.

This chain connects TRBV7-6 to TRBJ1-5, with unresolved D. The germline V and J ends were trimmed by 1 base and 6 bases, with 7 bases remaining between them. CDR3 length equals 13 residues. Per germline, CDR1 SGHVS and CDR2 FNYEAQ. In DNA form, the CDR3 reads TGTGCCAGCAGCTTAGGTATCTTTCAGCCCCAGCATTTT. Encoded protein: CASSLGIFQPQHF.

The V gene is TRBV28, the J gene TRBJ1-2, with D possibly matching TRBD1 (6 bases). Germline V gives CDR1 MDHEN, CDR2 SYDVKM. This CDR3 is 15 amino acids long. The ends were cut back, 8 bases at V and 0 bases at J, with 16 bases in the middle. The CDR3 spells CASGGSDRPNYGYTF. The CDR3 DNA sequence: TGTGCCAGCGGGGGATCGGACAGACCTAACTATGGCTACACCTTC.

The chain recombines TRBV29-1 with TRBJ2-5; D is ambiguous. CDR1 is SQVTM, CDR2 ANQGSEA, per germline. The V and J ends lost 4 bases and 6 bases respectively, with 12 bases between them. This CDR3 is built from 12 residues. For the CDR3, the DNA is TGCAGCGTTGGGCGGTCTTTACAGACCCAGTACTTC. Its protein product is CSVGRSLQTQYF.

The chain uses TRBV25-1 and TRBJ2-7; 8 nucleotides line up with TRBD1. The CDR3 length is 14 residues. V lost 4 bases, J lost 3 bases, and 5 bases stayed unmatched. CDR1 is MGHDK, CDR2 SYGVNS, per germline. CDR3 coding DNA: TGTGCCAGCAGTGGCGACAGGGGTCGCTACGAGCAGTACTTC. This translates into CASSGDRGRYEQYF.

This chain connects TRBV19 to TRBJ1-1, with a possible D match to TRBD1 (6 bases). This CDR3 has 16 amino acids. Germline assignment: CDR1 LNHDA and CDR2 SQIVND (reference sequence). Deletions cut 3 bases from V and 2 bases from J, with 16 bases between. CDR3 sequence (DNA): TGTGCCAGTAGTATCCCGCGGGGGGCGGGAAACACTGAAGCTTTCTTT. As protein: CASSIPRGAGNTEAFF.

V and J are TRBV6-1 and TRBJ1-3, with 12 bases identical to TRBD1. CDR3 length: 18 amino acids. Germline V lookup: CDR1 MNHNS, CDR2 SASEGT. Trimming at V came to 1 base and at J to 4 bases, leaving 8 bases not matched to a gene. The CDR3 is CASSEVGTGGAEGNTIYF. As DNA, the CDR3 is TGTGCCAGCAGTGAAGTGGGGACAGGGGGCGCGGAGGGAAACACCATATATTTT.

The chain employs TRBV11-2 and TRBJ1-1, with D possibly being TRBD1 (5 bases). Per the germline V gene, CDR1 is SGHAT and CDR2 is FQNNGV. This CDR3 contains 15 residues. V lost 0 bases, J lost 7 bases, and 15 bases lay in between. CDR3 nucleotide sequence: TGTGCCAGCAGCTTAGAATTCAGAGACAGACTTGAAGCTTTCTTT. It codes for CASSLEFRDRLEAFF.

The chain combines TRBV19 with TRBJ2-5, with 10 bases lining up with TRBD1. With V trimmed by 6 bases and J by 4 bases, 8 bases remained unmatched. This CDR3 has 15 residues. The germline V gene has CDR1 LNHDA and CDR2 SQIVND (reference sequence). The CDR3 here is CASRPGQGGGETQYF. In DNA, the CDR3 is TGTGCCAGTAGACCCGGACAGGGGGGAGGAGAGACCCAGTACTTC.